This passage covers 14 T cell receptor beta chains from one sample sequenced in a study of OX40 agonist ivuxolimab in advanced cancers. Clones were sequenced by immunoSEQ multiplex PCR, and TCRdb holds only the in-frame ones, with some missing. The repertoire consists of tens of thousands of clones, with around four fifths occurring once and the leading ten covering about 5.4%. The sequenced sample was CD4+ or CD8+ T cells sorted from blood, obtained in a trial of the OX40 agonist ivuxolimab. The receptors originated from an adult with an advanced solid tumor such as melanoma, head and neck, liver or kidney cancer.

The chain links TRBV7-9 to TRBJ1-2; tentatively, D is TRBD1 (5 bases). The V gene lost 5 bases and the J gene lost 1 base, with 14 bases spanning the gap. The CDR3 runs to 15 residues. Germline CDR1 is SEHNR and CDR2 is FQNEAQ (reference sequence). The CDR3 spells CASSQDTGRNYGYTF. CDR3 DNA sequence: TGTGCCAGCAGCCAGGACACCGGTCGTAACTATGGCTACACCTTC.

The CDR3 here is CAKGHLDTQYF. The CDR3 nucleotides read TGTGCCAAGGGACACTTAGATACGCAGTATTTT. The rearrangement links TRBV30 to TRBJ2-3; tentative D call: TRBD1 (6 bases). The CDR3 covers 11 residues. The germline V and J ends were trimmed by 8 bases and 5 bases, with 11 bases remaining between them. Germline V gene lookup returns CDR1 GTSNPN and CDR2 SVGIG (reference sequence).

The gene calls are TRBV7-2 and TRBJ2-7; 7 bases are a match to TRBD1. CDR3 length: 14 residues. The V gene end was trimmed by 5 bases and the J gene end by 2 bases; junction bases not matched to a gene: 6. The germline gives CDR1 SGHTA, CDR2 FQGNSA. The DNA of the CDR3 is TGTGCCAGCAGCCCGGGACAGCCGGCCTACGAGCAGTACTTC. The encoded protein is CASSPGQPAYEQYF.

This chain joins TRBV2 and TRBJ2-1; 11 bases line up with TRBD2. From germline, CDR1 is SNHLY and CDR2 FYNNEI. Trimming cost V 8 bases and J 8 bases; bases outside gene matches: 11. CDR3 size: 15 residues. This chain's CDR3 is CASSLTSGKSHEQFF. CDR3 bases: TGTGCCAGCTCCCTGACTAGCGGGAAATCCCATGAGCAGTTCTTC.

This clone appeared once. The chain employs TRBV10-2 and TRBJ1-5, with D uncertain. Germline CDR1 WSHSY, CDR2 SAAADI. Between the trimmed V and J ends, which lost 5 bases and 1 base, there was a span of 9 bases. This CDR3 is 14 amino acids long. The DNA of the CDR3 is TGCGCCAGCAGTAACTCCCCAAGCAATCAGCCCCAGCATTTT. Translated, it gives CASSNSPSNQPQHF.

This clone has a handful of counts. The J gene is TRBJ1-2, the V gene TRBV6-4; D is unclear. V lost 5 bases and J 2 bases, leaving 9 bases between the germline ends. CDR1 is MRHNA and CDR2 is SNTAGT in the germline V gene. The length of the CDR3 is 13 residues. The CDR3 is CASSRASNYGYTF. The CDR3 DNA reads TGTGCCAGCAGTCGGGCCTCAAACTATGGCTACACCTTC.

This chain joins TRBV7-1 and TRBJ2-7; D unclear. TRBV7-1 is reported as an ORF; its role is uncertain. The CDR3 covers 11 residues. Trimming removed 7 bases from V and 7 bases from J, with 11 bases in between. CDR3 in amino acids: CASTLLGEQYF. The CDR3 region has the DNA TGTGCCAGCACCCTCCTCGGTGAGCAGTACTTC.

The chain combines TRBV10-2 with TRBJ2-3; TRBD2 aligns across 14 bases. Germline V gene sequence: CDR1 WSHSY, CDR2 SAAADI. This CDR3 spans 16 amino acids. V gave up 6 bases and J gave up 5 bases; unmatched junction bases: 7. The CDR3 DNA reads as TGCGCCAGCAGCCTCGGGACTAGCGGGAGAGGAGATACGCAGTATTTT. It codes for CASSLGTSGRGDTQYF.

The V call is TRBV7-6, the J call TRBJ1-1, with D perhaps matching TRBD1 (6 bases). CDR1 SGHVS and CDR2 FNYEAQ come from the germline V gene. V lost 2 bases and J lost 2, with 9 bases in between. This CDR3 is built from 14 residues. The CDR3 protein is CASSLQGRNTEAFF. The CDR3 DNA reads as TGTGCCAGCAGCTTACAGGGGAGAAACACTGAAGCTTTCTTT.

The CDR3 DNA is TGCGCCAGCAGCACGTCTAGCGGGGGGACCCAAGAGACCCAGTACTTC. This translates into CASSTSSGGTQETQYF. The chain employs TRBV5-1 and TRBJ2-5; 11 nucleotides line up with TRBD2. Germline trimming cut 4 bases from V and 1 base from J; bases unmatched to any gene: 6. The CDR3 has 16 amino acids. Germline loops: CDR1 SGHRS, CDR2 YFSETQ.

This chain joins TRBV7-9 and TRBJ2-7; no clear D. The CDR3 consists of 15 residues. CDR1 and CDR2 from the germline V gene are SEHNR and FQNEAQ (reference sequence). V was shortened by 2 bases and J by 9 bases, with 20 bases between the two germline ends. The CDR3 DNA follows: TGTGCCAGCAGCTTAATGGTCCCCTACGATTCCGGGCAGTACTTC. This translates into CASSLMVPYDSGQYF.

This chain uses TRBV5-4 with TRBJ2-5; D may be TRBD2 (6 bases). The V and J ends lost 1 base and 4 bases respectively, with 11 bases between them. The V gene's germline CDR1 is SGHNT and CDR2 YYREEE (reference sequence). This CDR3 region has 14 residues. The CDR3 DNA reads as TGTGCCAGCAGCTTGCGTCAGGGAGGAGAGACCCAGTACTTC. Its translation: CASSLRQGGETQYF.

This chain connects TRBV19 to TRBJ1-2, with D possibly matching TRBD1 (6 bases). Trimming removed 8 bases from V and 2 bases from J, with 12 bases in between. The CDR3 runs 13 residues. In germline, CDR1 is LNHDA, CDR2 SQIVND (reference sequence). CDR3 DNA sequence: TGTGCCAGTTGTAGGGGGAAGAACTATGGCTACACCTTC. This sequence encodes CASCRGKNYGYTF.

This clone was recorded once. The J gene is TRBJ1-3, the V gene TRBV15; no clear D gene. The germline gives CDR1 LNHNV, CDR2 YYDKDF (reference sequence). CDR3 size: 16 residues. The V and J ends lost 3 bases and 0 bases respectively, with 12 bases between them. The CDR3 region has the DNA TGTGCCACCAGCAGGGCACCGGGCTACTCTGGAAACACCATATATTTT. Residues: CATSRAPGYSGNTIYF. Variable domain in full (rest from reference TRBV15 and TRBJ1-3): DAMVIQNPRYQVTQFGKPVTLSCSQTLNHNVMYWYQQKSSQAPKLLFHYYDKDFNNEADTPDNFQSRRPNTSFCFLDIRSPGLGDTAMYLCATSRAPGYSGNTIYFGEGSWLTVV.